The 9 T cell receptor beta chains listed next were all sequenced from one sample in a study of OX40 agonist ivuxolimab in advanced cancers. The protocol was immunoSEQ multiplex PCR, while the TCRdb copy is restricted to in-frame clones and leaves out a portion. This sample has around 140,000 clones, with around 93% found just once. This specimen consisted of CD4+ or CD8+ T cells sorted from blood, obtained in a trial of the OX40 agonist ivuxolimab. The receptors here all came from an adult with an advanced solid tumor such as melanoma, head and neck, liver or kidney cancer.

CDR3 region: CASRQGGFYEQYF. The CDR3 bases are TGTGCCAGTAGACAGGGGGGCTTCTACGAGCAGTACTTC. J is TRBJ2-7 and V is TRBV28, with 9 bases matching TRBD1. The germline V gene encodes CDR1 MDHEN and CDR2 SYDVKM. J gave up 3 bases and V 9 bases, and 6 bases lay outside the gene matches. This CDR3 has 13 amino acids.

The chain links TRBV4-2 to TRBJ1-5; no definite D call. The germline CDR1 and CDR2 sequences are LGHNA and YNFKEQ. This CDR3 comprises 16 residues. V lost 1 base to trimming and J lost 3 bases, with 13 bases between them. The CDR3 nucleotides read TGTGCCAGCAGCCAAGGGATCCGGCTGGACAATCAGCCCCAGCATTTT. It specifies CASSQGIRLDNQPQHF.

This clone showed up just once. The chain uses TRBV29-1 and TRBJ1-4, with TRBD1 matching over 10 bases. Germline V CDR1 and CDR2: SQVTM, ANQGSEA. The CDR3 contains 18 residues. V lost 5 bases to trimming and J lost 8 bases; unmatched junction nucleotides: 20. The CDR3 is CSVLGTGTGATRGEKLFF. For the CDR3, the DNA is TGCAGCGTTTTGGGTACCGGGACAGGGGCAACCAGGGGGGAAAAACTGTTTTTT.

The V call is TRBV7-2, the J call TRBJ2-5; unclear D gene. The DNA end is more similar to TRBJ2-7, so the J call may be wrong. There are 12 residues in the CDR3. Germline V gives CDR1 SGHTA, CDR2 FQGNSA. The CDR3 sequence is CASRGTAYEQYF. Written as DNA, the CDR3 is TGTGCCAGCAGAGGTACGGCCTACGAGCAGTACTTC.

This clone was found once. The chain carries TRBV7-2 and TRBJ2-1, with D uncertain. The germline V gene has CDR1 SGHTA and CDR2 FQGNSA. Deletions cut 1 base from V and 2 bases from J, with 6 bases between. The CDR3 is 14 residues long. CDR3 amino acids: CASSLVFPYNEQFF. The CDR3 DNA reads TGTGCCAGCAGCTTAGTCTTCCCCTACAATGAGCAGTTCTTC.

The gene calls are TRBV11-2 and TRBJ2-3, with 12 nucleotides matching TRBD2. Germline V CDR1 and CDR2: SGHAT, FQNNGV. Trimming at V came to 10 bases and at J to 2 bases, leaving 19 bases not matched to a gene. This CDR3 spans 19 amino acids. The CDR3 nucleotides read TGTGCCACCCCCCCGCCGGGCACTAGCGGGGGGCGGGTCACAGATACGCAGTATTTT. Translating gives CATPPPGTSGGRVTDTQYF. The full variable domain, with the rest looked up from reference TRBV11-2 and TRBJ2-3, is EAGVAQSPRYKIIEKRQSVAFWCNPISGHATLYWYQQILGQGPKLLIQFQNNGVVDDSQLPKDRFSAERLKGVDSTLKIQPAKLEDSAVYLCATPPPGTSGGRVTDTQYFGPGTRLTVL.

The V and J genes are TRBV5-6 and TRBJ1-1; D is possibly TRBD1 (6 bases). The CDR3 is made up of 12 amino acids. Trimming left V 6 bases short and J 10 bases short, with 16 bases between. Germline-derived CDR1 and CDR2 are SGHDT and YYEEEE. The CDR3 protein is CASTPGRGLAFF. The DNA of the CDR3 is TGTGCCAGCACCCCGGGGCGGGGGCTAGCTTTCTTT.

This clone was picked up one time. The J gene is TRBJ1-4, the V gene TRBV5-1; D may be TRBD1 (5 bases). CDR1 and CDR2 (germline): SGHRS, YFSETQ. This CDR3 is 17 amino acids long. V lost 2 bases and J lost 0, with 14 bases in between. CDR3 loop: CASSLSGTRATNEKLFF. CDR3 in DNA: TGCGCCAGCAGCTTATCAGGGACCCGGGCAACTAATGAAAAACTGTTTTTT.

The chain couples TRBV6-4 to TRBJ2-1, with a weak D call TRBD2 (6 bases). V gave up 3 bases and J gave up 2 bases, with 11 bases separating them. Germline V gives CDR1 MRHNA, CDR2 SNTAGT. The CDR3 is 15 amino acids. The CDR3 reads CASSDRRGPYNEQFF. The DNA for the CDR3 is TGTGCCAGCAGTGATCGGAGGGGTCCCTACAATGAGCAGTTCTTC.